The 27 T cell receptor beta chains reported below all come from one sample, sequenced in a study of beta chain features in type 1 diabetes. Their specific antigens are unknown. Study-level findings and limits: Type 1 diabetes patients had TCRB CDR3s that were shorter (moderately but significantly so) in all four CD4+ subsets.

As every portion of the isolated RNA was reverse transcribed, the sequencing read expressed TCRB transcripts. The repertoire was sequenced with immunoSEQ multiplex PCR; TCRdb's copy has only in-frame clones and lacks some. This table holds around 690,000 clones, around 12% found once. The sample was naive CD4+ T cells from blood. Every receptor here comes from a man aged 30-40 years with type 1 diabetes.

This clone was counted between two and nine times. CDR3 in DNA: TGTGCCAGCAGCCCTCGAGGAGGAGGGAATCAAGAGACCCAGTACTTC. Protein sequence: CASSPRGGGNQETQYF. The chain is built from TRBV9 and TRBJ2-5; a possible D gene is TRBD2 (6 bases). Germline CDR1 reads SGDLS; CDR2 reads YYNGEE. The CDR3 is made up of 16 amino acids. Trimming removed 4 bases from V and 2 bases from J, with 18 bases in between.

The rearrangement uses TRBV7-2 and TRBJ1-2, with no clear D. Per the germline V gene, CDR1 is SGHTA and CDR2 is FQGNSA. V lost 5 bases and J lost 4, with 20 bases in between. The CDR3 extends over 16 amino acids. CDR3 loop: CASSTRSPIGGYGYTF. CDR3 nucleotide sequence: TGTGCCAGCAGCACGAGGTCCCCTATTGGAGGCTATGGCTACACCTTC.

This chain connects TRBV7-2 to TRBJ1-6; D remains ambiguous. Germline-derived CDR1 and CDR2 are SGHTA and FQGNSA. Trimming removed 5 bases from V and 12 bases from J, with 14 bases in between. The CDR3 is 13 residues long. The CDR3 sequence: CASSTRTDIPLHF. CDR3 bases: TGTGCCAGCAGCACACGGACGGATATACCCCTCCACTTT.

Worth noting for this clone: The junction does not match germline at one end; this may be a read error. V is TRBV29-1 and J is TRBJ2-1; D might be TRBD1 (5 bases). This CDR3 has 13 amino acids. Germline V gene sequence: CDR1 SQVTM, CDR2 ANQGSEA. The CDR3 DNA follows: TGCAGCGTTGAAGATCTTAGAGACAGAGCGTGGCTCTTC. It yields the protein CSVEDLRDRAWLF.

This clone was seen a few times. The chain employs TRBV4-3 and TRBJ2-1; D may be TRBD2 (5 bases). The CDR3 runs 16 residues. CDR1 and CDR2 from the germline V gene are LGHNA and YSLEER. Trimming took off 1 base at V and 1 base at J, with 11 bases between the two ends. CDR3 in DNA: TGCGCCAGCAGCCAAGTTGGCGGGTTTTCCTACAATGAGCAGTTCTTC. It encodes CASSQVGGFSYNEQFF.

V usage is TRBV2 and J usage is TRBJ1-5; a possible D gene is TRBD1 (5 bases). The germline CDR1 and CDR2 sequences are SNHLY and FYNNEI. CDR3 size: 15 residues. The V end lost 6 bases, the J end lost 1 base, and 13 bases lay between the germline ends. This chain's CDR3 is CASSGGTASNQPQHF. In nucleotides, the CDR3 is TGTGCCAGCAGCGGTGGGACGGCGAGCAATCAGCCCCAGCATTTT.

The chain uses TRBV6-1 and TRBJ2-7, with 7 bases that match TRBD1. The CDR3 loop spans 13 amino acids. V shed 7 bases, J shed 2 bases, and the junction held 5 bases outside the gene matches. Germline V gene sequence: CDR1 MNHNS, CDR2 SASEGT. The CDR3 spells CASTFDRAYEQYF. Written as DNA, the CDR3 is TGTGCCAGCACGTTTGACAGGGCCTACGAGCAGTACTTC.

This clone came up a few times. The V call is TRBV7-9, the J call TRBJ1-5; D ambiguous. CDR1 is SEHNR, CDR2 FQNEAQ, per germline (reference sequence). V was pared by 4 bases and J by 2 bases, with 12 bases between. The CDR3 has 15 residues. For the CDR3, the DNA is TGTGCCAGCAGCTCTGACACCCCCCGCAATCAGCCCCAGCATTTT. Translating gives CASSSDTPRNQPQHF.

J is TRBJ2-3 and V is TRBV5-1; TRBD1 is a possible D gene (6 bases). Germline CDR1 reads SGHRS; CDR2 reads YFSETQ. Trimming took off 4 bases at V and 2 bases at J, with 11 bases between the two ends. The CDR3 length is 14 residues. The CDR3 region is CASSGDRITDTQYF. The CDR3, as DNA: TGCGCCAGCAGCGGTGACAGGATCACAGATACGCAGTATTTT.

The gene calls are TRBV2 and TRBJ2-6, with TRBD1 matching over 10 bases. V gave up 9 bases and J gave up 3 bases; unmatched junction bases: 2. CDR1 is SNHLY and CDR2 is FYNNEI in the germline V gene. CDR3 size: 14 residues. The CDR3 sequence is CASGDRGGANVLTF. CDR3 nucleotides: TGTGCCAGTGGGGACAGGGGTGGGGCCAACGTCCTGACTTTC.

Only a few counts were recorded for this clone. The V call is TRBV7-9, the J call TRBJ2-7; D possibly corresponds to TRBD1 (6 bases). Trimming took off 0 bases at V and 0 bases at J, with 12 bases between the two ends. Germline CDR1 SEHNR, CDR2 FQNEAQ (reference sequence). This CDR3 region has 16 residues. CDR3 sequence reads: CASSLARQAISYEQYF. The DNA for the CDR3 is TGTGCCAGCAGCTTAGCGAGACAGGCGATCTCCTACGAGCAGTACTTC.

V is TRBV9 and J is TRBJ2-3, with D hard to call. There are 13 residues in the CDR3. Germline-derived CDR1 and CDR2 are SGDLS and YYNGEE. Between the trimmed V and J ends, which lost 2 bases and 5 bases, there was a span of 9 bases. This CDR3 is CASSVYWGDTQYF. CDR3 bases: TGTGCCAGCAGCGTCTACTGGGGAGATACGCAGTATTTT.

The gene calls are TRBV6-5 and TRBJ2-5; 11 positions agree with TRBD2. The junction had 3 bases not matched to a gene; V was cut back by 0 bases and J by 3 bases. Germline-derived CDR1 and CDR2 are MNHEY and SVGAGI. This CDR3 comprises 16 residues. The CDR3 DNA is TGTGCCAGCAGTTACTCGGTAGCGGGGGGGAAAGAGACCCAGTACTTC. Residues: CASSYSVAGGKETQYF.

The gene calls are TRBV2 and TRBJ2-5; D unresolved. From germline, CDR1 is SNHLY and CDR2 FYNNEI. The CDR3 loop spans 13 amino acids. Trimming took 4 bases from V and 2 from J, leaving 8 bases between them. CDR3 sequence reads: CASSVAAQETQYF. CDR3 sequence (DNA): TGTGCCAGCAGTGTGGCAGCTCAAGAGACCCAGTACTTC.

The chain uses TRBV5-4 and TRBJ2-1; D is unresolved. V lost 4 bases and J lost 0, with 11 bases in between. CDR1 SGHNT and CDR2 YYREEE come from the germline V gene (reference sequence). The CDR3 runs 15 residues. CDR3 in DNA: TGTGCCAGCAGCCAAGCCCAGAGCTCCTACAATGAGCAGTTCTTC. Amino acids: CASSQAQSSYNEQFF.

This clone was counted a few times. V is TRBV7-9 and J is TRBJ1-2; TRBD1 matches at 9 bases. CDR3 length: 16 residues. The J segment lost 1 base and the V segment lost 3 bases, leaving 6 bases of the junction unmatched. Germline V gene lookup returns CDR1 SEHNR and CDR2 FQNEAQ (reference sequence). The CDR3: CASSFGTGYFNYGYTF. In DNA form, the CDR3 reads TGTGCCAGCAGCTTCGGGACAGGGTATTTTAACTATGGCTACACCTTC.

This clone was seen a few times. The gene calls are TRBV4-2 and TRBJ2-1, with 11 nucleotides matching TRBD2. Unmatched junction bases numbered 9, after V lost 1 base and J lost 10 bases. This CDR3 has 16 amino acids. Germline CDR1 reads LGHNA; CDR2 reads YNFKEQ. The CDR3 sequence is CASSQALAGGPREQFF. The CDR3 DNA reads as TGTGCCAGCAGCCAAGCCCTAGCGGGGGGCCCCAGGGAGCAGTTCTTC.

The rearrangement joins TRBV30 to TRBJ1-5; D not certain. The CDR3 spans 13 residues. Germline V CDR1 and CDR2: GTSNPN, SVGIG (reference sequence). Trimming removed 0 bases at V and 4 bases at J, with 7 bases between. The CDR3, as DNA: TGTGCCTGGAGTGTACGCGAGAATCAGCCCCAGCATTTT. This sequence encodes CAWSVRENQPQHF.

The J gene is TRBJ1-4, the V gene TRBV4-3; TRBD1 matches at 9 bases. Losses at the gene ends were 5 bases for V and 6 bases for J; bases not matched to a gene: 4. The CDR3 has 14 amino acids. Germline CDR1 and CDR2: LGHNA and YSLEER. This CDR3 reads CASSLRDRDEKLFF. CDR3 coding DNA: TGCGCCAGCAGCTTACGGGACAGGGATGAAAAACTGTTTTTT.

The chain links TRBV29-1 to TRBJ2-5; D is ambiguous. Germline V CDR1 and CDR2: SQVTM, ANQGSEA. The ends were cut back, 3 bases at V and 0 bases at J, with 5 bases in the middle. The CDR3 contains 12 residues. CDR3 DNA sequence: TGCAGCGTTGATGGGTACCAAGAGACCCAGTACTTC. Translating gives CSVDGYQETQYF. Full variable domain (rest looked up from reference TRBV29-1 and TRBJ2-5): SAVISQKPSRDICQRGTSLTIQCQVDSQVTMMFWYRQQPGQSLTLIATANQGSEATYESGFVIDKFPISRPNLTFSTLTVSNMSPEDSSIYLCSVDGYQETQYFGPGTRLLVL.

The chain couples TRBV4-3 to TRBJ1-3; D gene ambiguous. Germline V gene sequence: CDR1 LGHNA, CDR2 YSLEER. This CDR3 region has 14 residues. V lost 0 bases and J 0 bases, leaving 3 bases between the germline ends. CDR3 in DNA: TGCGCCAGCAGCCAAGAGGACTCTGGAAACACCATATATTTT. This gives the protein CASSQEDSGNTIYF.

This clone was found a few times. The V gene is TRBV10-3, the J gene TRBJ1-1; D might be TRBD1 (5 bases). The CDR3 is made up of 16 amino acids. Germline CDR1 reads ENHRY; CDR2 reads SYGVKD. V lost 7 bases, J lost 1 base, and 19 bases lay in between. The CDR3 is CAITPWRGGRNTEAFF. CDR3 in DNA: TGTGCCATCACTCCCTGGAGGGGAGGGCGGAACACTGAAGCTTTCTTT.

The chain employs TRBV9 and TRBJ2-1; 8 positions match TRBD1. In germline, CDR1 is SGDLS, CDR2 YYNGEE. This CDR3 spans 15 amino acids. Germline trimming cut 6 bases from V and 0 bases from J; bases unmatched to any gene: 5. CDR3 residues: CASTTGTGSYNEQFF. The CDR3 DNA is TGTGCCAGCACCACCGGGACAGGCTCCTACAATGAGCAGTTCTTC. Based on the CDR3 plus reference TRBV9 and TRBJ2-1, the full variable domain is DSGVTQTPKHLITATGQRVTLRCSPRSGDLSVYWYQQSLDQGLQFLIQYYNGEERAKGNILERFSAQQFPDLHSELNLSSLELGDSALYFCASTTGTGSYNEQFFGPGTRLTVL.

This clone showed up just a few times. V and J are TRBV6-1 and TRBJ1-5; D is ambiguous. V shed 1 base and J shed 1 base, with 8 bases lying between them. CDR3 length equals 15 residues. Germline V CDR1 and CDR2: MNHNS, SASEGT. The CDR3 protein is CASSEGGSSNQPQHF. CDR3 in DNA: TGTGCCAGCAGTGAAGGGGGTTCAAGCAATCAGCCCCAGCATTTT.

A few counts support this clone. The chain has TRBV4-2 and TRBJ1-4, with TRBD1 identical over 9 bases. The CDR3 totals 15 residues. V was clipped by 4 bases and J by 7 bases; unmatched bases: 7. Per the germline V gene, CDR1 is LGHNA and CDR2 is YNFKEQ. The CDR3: CASSPSRGQGEKLFF. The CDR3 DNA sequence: TGTGCCAGCAGCCCATCCCGGGGACAGGGTGAAAAACTGTTTTTT.

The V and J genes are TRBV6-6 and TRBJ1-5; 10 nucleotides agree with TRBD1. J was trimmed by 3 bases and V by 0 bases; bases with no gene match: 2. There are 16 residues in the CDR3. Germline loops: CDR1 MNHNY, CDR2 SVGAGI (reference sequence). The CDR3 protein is CASSYSGQGDNQPQHF. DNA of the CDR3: TGTGCCAGCAGTTACTCTGGACAGGGGGACAATCAGCCCCAGCATTTT.

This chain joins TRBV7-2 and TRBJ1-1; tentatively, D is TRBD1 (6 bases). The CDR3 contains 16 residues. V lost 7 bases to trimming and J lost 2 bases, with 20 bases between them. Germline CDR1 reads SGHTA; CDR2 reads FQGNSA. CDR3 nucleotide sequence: TGTGCCAGCACTTTTCTCTACGGGACACCTAACACTGAAGCTTTCTTT. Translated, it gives CASTFLYGTPNTEAFF.